This T cell receptor beta chain was sequenced for a study of T cell responses to AZD1222 COVID-19 vaccine (dated by TCRdb to the early 2020s). Regarding the research as a whole: A total of 233 trial participants underwent TCR sequencing, of whom some 210 received two doses of AZD1222 and some 26 received two doses of the MenACWY control vaccine. Enrollment into the trials was organized by age into subgroups of 18-55, 56-69 and 70-plus years, and those subgroups contained about 160, 30 and 59 TCR-sequenced participants, respectively. What the study reported, not specific to this receptor: Participants were mostly white British and included more females than males, and it was suggested by the authors that clonal diversity may have been underestimated. Reportedly, close to half of the unique spike-specific TCRs recognized epitopes lying outside the regions that are mutated in the B.1.351 and B.1.1.7 variants. Because no samples from the day 14 peak response were available, repertoires could be characterized only after the peak T cell response. The whole spike protein was spanned by vaccine-associated CD4 TCRs, and dominant responses were seen in regions 160-218 and 743-854. A significant rise in spike-specific TCR breadth and depth was observed after two AZD1222 doses relative to day 0 and relative to MenACWY recipients. Conclusions about previously exposed vaccinees are limited, since just five or six AZD1222 recipients were seropositive for SARS-CoV-2 at baseline. In the small 56-69-year group, the increase in depth fell short of significance, most likely because of low power.

The germline V gene sets CDR1 to SNHLY and CDR2 to FYNNEI. Clipping removes 6 bases from V and 5 bases from J, with 3 as the unmatched junction base count. From the cysteine through the phenylalanine, the CDR3 covers 13 amino acids. Only the CDR3 DNA stays, 39 bases, in frame from base 1. The meaning of the sample's time point label: about 28 days (+/-7) after the second vaccine dose. AZD1222 recipients given second doses at about 4 weeks or at about 12 weeks were pooled, since spike-specific TCR depth and breadth were not found to differ between the two schedules. The vaccinee samples were drawn from two UK trials, COV001 and COV002, one of which was a single-blind randomized controlled phase 2/3 trial testing AZD1222 (ChAdOx1 nCoV-19) in healthy adults. For TCRbeta chain sequencing, PBMC samples were collected from trial participants at day 0 and at day 28 after the second dose. About this clone itself: No cognate antigen has been identified for it. No base-level quality is on record; no much larger clone is a single base apart.

The CDR3 regions of human TCRbeta chains were analyzed by immunosequencing. Under the source paper's analysis protocol: Repertoire TCRs were checked for matches against a reference library of SARS-CoV-2-specific TCRs that had been generated using the MIRA antigen-specificity platform. Breadth was defined as the fraction of unique TCRs that were SARS-CoV-2-associated. Depth was defined as the fraction of total T cells that were SARS-CoV-2-associated. Using the MIRA data, each spike-specific TCR was mapped to the spike region that the TCR reacts to and placed in a CD4 or CD8 class. Log10-transformed breadth and depth values were compared by one-way ANOVA with Sidak's multiple comparisons tests. TCRdb took over this immuneACCESS table, retaining in-frame rearrangements with V and J assigned. Such tables are incomplete; in checked studies, under half of the missing clones stem from an unresolved V gene, and the remainder is unexplained. D and trimming were read from the DNA, whereas the V and J calls and clone size are those reported in that table. Across this sample there are about 82,000 clones, with approximately 90% seen only once. The ten most abundant clones make up 3.1% of the sample.

The sequencing here drew on peripheral blood, taken 28 days after the second AZD1222 dose. This sequence was found in an adult who received the AZD1222 COVID-19 vaccine. Here the chain combines TRBV2 and TRBJ2-4; 8 central nucleotides agree with TRBD1. The nucleotide sequence is TGTGCCAGCAGAGGACAGGGCCAAAACATTCAGTACTTC. It specifies CASRGQGQNIQYF.